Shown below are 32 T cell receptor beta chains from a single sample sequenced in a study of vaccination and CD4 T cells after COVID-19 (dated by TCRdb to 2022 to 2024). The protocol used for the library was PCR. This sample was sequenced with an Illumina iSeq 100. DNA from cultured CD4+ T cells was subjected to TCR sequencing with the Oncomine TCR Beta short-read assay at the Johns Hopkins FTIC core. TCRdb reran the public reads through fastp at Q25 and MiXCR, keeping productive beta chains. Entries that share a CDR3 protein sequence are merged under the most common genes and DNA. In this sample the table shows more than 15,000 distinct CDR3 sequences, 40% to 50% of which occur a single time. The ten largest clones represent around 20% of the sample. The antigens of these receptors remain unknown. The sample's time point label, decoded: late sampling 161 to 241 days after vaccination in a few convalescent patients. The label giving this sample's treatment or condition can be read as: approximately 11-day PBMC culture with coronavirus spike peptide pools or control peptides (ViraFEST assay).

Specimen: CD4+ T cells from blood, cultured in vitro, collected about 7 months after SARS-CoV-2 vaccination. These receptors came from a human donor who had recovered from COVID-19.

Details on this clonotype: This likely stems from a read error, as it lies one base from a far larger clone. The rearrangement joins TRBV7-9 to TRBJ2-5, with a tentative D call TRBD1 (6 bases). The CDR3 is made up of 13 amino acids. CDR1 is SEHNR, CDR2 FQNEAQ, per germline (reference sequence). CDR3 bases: TGTGCCTGCAGCTACGGACAGCAAGAGACCCAGTACTTC. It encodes CACSYGQQETQYF.

CDR3 residues: CATQSNSPADTQYF. The CDR3 DNA reads TGTGCCACCCAAAGCAACAGCCCAGCAGATACGCAGTATTTT. The chain links TRBV24-1 to TRBJ2-3; no clear D gene. This CDR3 region has 14 residues. The germline V and J ends were trimmed by 9 bases and 4 bases, with 16 bases remaining between them. Germline values: CDR1 KGHDR, CDR2 SFDVKD.

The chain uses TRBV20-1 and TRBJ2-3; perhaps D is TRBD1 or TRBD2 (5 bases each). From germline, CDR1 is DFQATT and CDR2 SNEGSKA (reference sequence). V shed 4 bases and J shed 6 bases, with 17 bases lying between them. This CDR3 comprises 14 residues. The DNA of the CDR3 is TGCAGTGCTAAGGGGACCGAAGGGCGGGATACGCAGTATTTT. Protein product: CSAKGTEGRDTQYF.

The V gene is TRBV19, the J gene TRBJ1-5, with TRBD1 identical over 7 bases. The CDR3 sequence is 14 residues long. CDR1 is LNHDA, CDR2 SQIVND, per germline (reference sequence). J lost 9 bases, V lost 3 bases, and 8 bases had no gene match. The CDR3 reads CASSIDRVGRPQHF. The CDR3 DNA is TGTGCCAGTAGTATCGACAGGGTAGGAAGGCCCCAGCATTTT.

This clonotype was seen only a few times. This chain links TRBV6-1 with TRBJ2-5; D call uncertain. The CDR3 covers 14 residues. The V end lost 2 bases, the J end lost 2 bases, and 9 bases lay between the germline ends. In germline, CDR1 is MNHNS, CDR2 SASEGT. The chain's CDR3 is CASSENHSQETQYF. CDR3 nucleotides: TGTGCCAGCAGTGAAAATCACAGTCAAGAGACCCAGTACTTC.

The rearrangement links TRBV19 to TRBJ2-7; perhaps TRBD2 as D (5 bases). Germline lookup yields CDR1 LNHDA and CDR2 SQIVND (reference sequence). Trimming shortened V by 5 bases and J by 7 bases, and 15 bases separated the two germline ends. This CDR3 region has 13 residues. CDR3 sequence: CASSVREELEQYF. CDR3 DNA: TGTGCCAGTAGTGTCCGGGAAGAACTGGAGCAGTACTTC.

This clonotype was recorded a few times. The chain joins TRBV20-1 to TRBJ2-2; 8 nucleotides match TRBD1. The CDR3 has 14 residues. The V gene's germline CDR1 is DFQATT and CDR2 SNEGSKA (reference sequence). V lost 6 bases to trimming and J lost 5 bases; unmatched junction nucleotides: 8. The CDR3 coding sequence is TGCAGTGCCCCGGACAGGGTAGGGACCGGGGAGCTGTTTTTT. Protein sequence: CSAPDRVGTGELFF.

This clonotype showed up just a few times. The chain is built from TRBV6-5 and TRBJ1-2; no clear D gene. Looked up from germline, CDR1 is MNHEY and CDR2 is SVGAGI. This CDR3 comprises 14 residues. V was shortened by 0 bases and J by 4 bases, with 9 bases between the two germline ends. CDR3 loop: CASSYSYGPYGYTF. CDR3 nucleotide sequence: TGTGCCAGCAGTTACTCTTACGGCCCCTATGGCTACACCTTC.

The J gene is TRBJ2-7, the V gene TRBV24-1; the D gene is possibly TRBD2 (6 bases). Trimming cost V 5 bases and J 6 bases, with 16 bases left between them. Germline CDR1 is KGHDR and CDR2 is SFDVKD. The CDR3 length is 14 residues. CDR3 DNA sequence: TGTGCCACCAGTGCTGGGCAGGGACTGGGCGAGCAGTACTTC. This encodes CATSAGQGLGEQYF.

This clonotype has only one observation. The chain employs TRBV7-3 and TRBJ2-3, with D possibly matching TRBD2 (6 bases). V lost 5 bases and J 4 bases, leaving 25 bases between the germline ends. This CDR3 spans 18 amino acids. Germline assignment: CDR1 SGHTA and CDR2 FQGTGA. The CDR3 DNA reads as TGTGCCAGCAGCCACCGTGTAGATGCGGGAAACCCCGCAGATACGCAGTATTTT. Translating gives CASSHRVDAGNPADTQYF.

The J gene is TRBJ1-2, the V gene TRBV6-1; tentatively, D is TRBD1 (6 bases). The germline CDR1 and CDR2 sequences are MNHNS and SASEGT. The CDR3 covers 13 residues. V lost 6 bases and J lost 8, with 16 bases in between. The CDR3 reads CASSERGTRGYTF. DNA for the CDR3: TGTGCCAGCAGCGAACGGGGGACAAGGGGCTACACCTTC.

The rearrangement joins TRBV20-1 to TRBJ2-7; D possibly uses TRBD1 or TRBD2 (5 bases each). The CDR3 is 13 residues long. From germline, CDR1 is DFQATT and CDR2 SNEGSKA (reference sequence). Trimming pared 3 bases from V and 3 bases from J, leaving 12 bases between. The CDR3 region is CSASSERGYEQYF. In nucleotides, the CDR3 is TGCAGTGCTAGTTCGGAGAGGGGCTACGAGCAGTACTTC.

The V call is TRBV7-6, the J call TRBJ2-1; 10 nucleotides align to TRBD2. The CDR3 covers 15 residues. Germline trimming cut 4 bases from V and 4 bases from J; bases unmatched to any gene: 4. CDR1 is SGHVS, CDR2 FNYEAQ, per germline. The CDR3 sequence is CASSSLAGAYNEQFF. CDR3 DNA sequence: TGTGCCAGCAGCTCGCTAGCGGGGGCTTACAATGAGCAGTTCTTC.

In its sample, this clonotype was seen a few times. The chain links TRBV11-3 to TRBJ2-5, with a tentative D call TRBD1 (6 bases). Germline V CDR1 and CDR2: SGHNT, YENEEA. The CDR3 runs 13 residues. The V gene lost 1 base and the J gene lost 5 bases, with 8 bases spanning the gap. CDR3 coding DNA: TGTGCCAGCAGCTTAGCAGGGGTTGAGACCCAGTACTTC. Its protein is CASSLAGVETQYF.

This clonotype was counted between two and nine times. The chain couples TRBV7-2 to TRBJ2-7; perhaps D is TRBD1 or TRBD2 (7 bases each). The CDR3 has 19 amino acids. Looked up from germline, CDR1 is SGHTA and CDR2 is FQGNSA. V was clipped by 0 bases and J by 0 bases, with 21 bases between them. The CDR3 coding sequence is TGTGCCAGCAGCTTAGCGCTGAGCGGGACAGTTAGGAGCTCCTACGAGCAGTACTTC. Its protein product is CASSLALSGTVRSSYEQYF.

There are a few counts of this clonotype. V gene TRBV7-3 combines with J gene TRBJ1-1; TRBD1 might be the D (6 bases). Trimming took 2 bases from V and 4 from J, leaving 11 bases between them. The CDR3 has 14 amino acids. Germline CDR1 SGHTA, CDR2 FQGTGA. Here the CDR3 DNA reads TGTGCCAGCAGCTTAGATCCAGGGGTCACTGAAGCTTTCTTT. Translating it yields CASSLDPGVTEAFF.

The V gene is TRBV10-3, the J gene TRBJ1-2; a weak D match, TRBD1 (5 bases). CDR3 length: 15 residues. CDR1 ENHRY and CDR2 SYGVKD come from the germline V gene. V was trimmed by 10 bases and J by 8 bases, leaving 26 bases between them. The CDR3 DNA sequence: TGTGCCACGGGAGTGGGGCTGCTCAGGTCCGGCGGCTACACCTTC. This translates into CATGVGLLRSGGYTF.

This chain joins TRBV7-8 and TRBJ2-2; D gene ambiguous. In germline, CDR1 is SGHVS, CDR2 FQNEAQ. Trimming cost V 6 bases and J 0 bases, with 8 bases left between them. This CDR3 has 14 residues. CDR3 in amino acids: CASRGMANTGELFF. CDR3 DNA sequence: TGTGCCAGCAGGGGGATGGCGAACACCGGGGAGCTGTTTTTT.

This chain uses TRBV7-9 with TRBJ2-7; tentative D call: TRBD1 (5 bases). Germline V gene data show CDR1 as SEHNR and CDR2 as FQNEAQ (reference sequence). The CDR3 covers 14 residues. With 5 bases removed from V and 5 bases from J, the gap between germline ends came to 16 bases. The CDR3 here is CASSPLQGWNEQYF. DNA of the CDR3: TGTGCCAGCAGCCCGCTGCAGGGCTGGAACGAGCAGTACTTC. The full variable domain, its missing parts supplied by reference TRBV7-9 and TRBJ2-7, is DTGVSQNPRHKITKRGQNVTFRCDPISEHNRLYWYRQTLGQGPEFLTYFQNEAQLEKSRLLSDRFSAERPKGSFSTLEIQRTEQGDSAMYLCASSPLQGWNEQYFGPGTRLTVT.

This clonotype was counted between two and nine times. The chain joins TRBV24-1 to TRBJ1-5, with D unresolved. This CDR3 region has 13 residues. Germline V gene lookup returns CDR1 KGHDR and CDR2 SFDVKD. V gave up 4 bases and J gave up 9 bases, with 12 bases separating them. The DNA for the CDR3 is TGTGCCACCAGTGACTACGACCAAGCGCCCCAGCATTTT. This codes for CATSDYDQAPQHF.

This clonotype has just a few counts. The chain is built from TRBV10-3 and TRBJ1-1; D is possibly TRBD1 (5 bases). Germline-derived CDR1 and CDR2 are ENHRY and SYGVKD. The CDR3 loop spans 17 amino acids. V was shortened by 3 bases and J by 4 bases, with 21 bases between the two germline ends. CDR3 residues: CAISDNIQPRQSTEAFF. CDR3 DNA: TGTGCCATCAGTGACAATATACAACCAAGACAGAGCACTGAAGCTTTCTTT.

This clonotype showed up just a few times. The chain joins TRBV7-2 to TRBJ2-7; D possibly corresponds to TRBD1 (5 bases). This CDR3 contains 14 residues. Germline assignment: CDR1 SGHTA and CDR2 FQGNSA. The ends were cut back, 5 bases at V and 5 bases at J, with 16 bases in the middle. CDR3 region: CASSIPPNRNEQYF. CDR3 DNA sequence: TGTGCCAGCAGCATACCCCCCAACAGGAACGAGCAGTACTTC.

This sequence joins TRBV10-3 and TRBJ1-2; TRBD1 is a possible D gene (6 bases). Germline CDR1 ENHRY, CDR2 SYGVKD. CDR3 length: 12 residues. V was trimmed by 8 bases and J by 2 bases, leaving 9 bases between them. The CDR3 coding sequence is TGTGCCATCCAGGACAGAAACTATGGCTACACCTTC. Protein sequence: CAIQDRNYGYTF.

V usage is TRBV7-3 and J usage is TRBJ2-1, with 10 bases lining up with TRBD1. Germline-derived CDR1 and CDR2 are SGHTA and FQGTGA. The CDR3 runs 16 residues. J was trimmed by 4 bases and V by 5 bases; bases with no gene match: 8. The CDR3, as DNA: TGTGCCAGCAGCCTAATCCCGGGACAGGGGTACAATGAGCAGTTCTTC. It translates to CASSLIPGQGYNEQFF. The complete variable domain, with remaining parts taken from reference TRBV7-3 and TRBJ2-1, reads GAGVSQTPSNKVTEKGKYVELRCDPISGHTALYWYRQSLGQGPEFLIYFQGTGAADDSGLPNDRFFAVRPEGSVSTLKIQRTERGDSAVYLCASSLIPGQGYNEQFFGPGTRLTVL.

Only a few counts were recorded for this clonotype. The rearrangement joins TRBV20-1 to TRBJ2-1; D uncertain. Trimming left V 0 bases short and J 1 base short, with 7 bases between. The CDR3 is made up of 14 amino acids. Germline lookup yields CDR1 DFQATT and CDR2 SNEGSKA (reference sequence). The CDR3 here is CSAREARSYNEQFF. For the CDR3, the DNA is TGCAGTGCTAGAGAGGCGCGATCCTACAATGAGCAGTTCTTC.

CDR3 sequence: CASSTSGTGFYEQYF. The CDR3, as DNA: TGTGCCAGCAGCACTTCCGGGACAGGGTTTTACGAGCAGTACTTC. J is TRBJ2-7 and V is TRBV27; 9 bases map to TRBD1. The CDR3 extends over 15 amino acids. V shed 6 bases, J shed 4 bases, and the junction held 10 bases outside the gene matches. Looked up from germline, CDR1 is MNHEY and CDR2 is SMNVEV (reference sequence).

The CDR3 bases are TGTGCCAGCAGCTTATTGCCTCCCGATCGGGACAAAGCTTTCTTT. Protein sequence: CASSLLPPDRDKAFF. The V call is TRBV11-2, the J call TRBJ1-1, with D possibly being TRBD1 (6 bases). Germline V lookup: CDR1 SGHAT, CDR2 FQNNGV. V was trimmed by 2 bases and J by 9 bases, leaving 19 bases between them. The CDR3 is made up of 15 amino acids.

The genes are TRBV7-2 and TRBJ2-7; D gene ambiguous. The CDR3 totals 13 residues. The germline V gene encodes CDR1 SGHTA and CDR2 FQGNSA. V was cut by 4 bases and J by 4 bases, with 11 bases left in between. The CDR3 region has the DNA TGTGCCAGCAGCTCAATTCGTAGGTACGAGCAGTACTTC. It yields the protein CASSSIRRYEQYF.

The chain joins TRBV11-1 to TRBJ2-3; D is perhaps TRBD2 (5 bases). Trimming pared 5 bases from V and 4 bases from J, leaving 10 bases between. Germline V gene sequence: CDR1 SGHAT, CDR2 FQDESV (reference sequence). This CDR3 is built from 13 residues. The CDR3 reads CASSPSLADTQYF. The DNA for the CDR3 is TGTGCCAGCAGCCCTAGCCTAGCAGATACGCAGTATTTT.

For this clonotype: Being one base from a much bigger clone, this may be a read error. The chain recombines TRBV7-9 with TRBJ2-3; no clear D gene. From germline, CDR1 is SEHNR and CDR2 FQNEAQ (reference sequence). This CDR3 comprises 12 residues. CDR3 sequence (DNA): TGTGCCAACAGCCCGAGCACAGATACGCAGTATTTT. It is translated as CANSPSTDTQYF. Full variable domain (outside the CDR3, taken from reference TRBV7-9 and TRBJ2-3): DTGVSQNPRHKITKRGQNVTFRCDPISEHNRLYWYRQTLGQGPEFLTYFQNEAQLEKSRLLSDRFSAERPKGSFSTLEIQRTEQGDSAMYLCANSPSTDTQYFGPGTRLTVL.

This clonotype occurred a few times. CDR3 DNA: TGTGCCAGCAGCGACAGGGACCCTAACTATGGCTACACCTTC. Translation gives CASSDRDPNYGYTF. This rearrangement joins TRBV27 to TRBJ1-2, with 7 bases lining up with TRBD1. V lost 6 bases, J lost 0 bases, and 4 bases stayed unmatched. In germline, CDR1 is MNHEY, CDR2 SMNVEV (reference sequence). This CDR3 is built from 14 residues.

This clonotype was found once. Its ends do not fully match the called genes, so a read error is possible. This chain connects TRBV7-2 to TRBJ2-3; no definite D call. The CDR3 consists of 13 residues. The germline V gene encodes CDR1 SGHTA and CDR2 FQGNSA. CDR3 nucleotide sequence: TGTGTCAGCAGCCCGCCGATGGTGGATACGCAGTATTTT. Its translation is CVSSPPMVDTQYF.